The T cell receptor beta chain described here comes from a study of long-term antiretroviral therapy in people with HIV. It was version v3.0 of the immunoSEQ assay that was run at survey level. Here immunoSEQ multiplex PCR was the method, and the copy in TCRdb shows in-frame clones only, minus some. The table shows tens of thousands of clones, with around 97% occurring only once. The CDR3 totals 16 residues. The V end lost 1 base, the J end lost 7 bases, and 19 bases lay between the germline ends. Germline V gene sequence: CDR1 SGHVS, CDR2 FNYEAQ. This clonotype was obtained from a man under 40 with HIV. Material: unsorted PBMCs, obtained 6.9 years after starting antiretroviral therapy. The chain joins TRBV7-6 to TRBJ2-5; possibly TRBD1 or TRBD2 for D (6 bases each). The CDR3 DNA sequence: TGTGCCAGCAGCTTAGGAGGAGGGGGATTTTCGGGGACCCAGTACTTC. Its translation: CASSLGGGGFSGTQYF.